Presented here are 25 T cell receptor beta chains from one specimen sequenced in a study of OX40 agonist ivuxolimab in advanced cancers. Repertoires were generated with immunoSEQ multiplex PCR, while TCRdb's copy carries only in-frame clones and drops some. The sample shows about 20,000 clones, about 80% of them seen only once. The source material was CD4+ or CD8+ T cells sorted from blood, sampled in a trial of the OX40 agonist ivuxolimab. These receptors originate from an adult with an advanced solid tumor such as melanoma, head and neck, liver or kidney cancer.

The chain is built from TRBV4-3 and TRBJ1-3; the D gene is possibly TRBD1 (5 bases). The CDR3 length is 13 residues. Per the germline V gene, CDR1 is LGHNA and CDR2 is YSLEER. V was cut by 1 base and J by 8 bases, with 9 bases left in between. The CDR3 loop is CASSQVKGDTIYF. In DNA, the CDR3 is TGCGCCAGCAGCCAAGTAAAAGGGGACACCATATATTTT.

The genes are TRBV6-5 and TRBJ2-6; D ambiguous. The germline V and J ends were trimmed by 6 bases and 12 bases, with 21 bases remaining between them. Germline-derived CDR1 and CDR2 are MNHEY and SVGAGI. This CDR3 region has 15 residues. Here the CDR3 reads CASRRREVGPGVLTF. The CDR3 DNA sequence: TGTGCCAGCAGACGGCGCGAGGTAGGACCTGGCGTCCTGACTTTC.

This clone was recorded only once. The genes are TRBV5-5 and TRBJ1-1, with D unresolved. The CDR3 loop spans 12 amino acids. Germline CDR1 SGHKS, CDR2 YYEKEE (reference sequence). The V gene lost 1 base and the J gene lost 8 bases, with 9 bases spanning the gap. CDR3 amino acids: CASSLFGREAFF. The CDR3 nucleotides read TGTGCCAGCAGCTTGTTTGGCAGAGAAGCTTTCTTT.

The table lists this clone with a count of one. The chain links TRBV7-8 to TRBJ2-7, with 9 bases aligning to TRBD2. The trim removed 3 bases at V and 2 bases at J, leaving 11 bases unmatched. The CDR3 is 17 residues long. CDR1 is SGHVS and CDR2 is FQNEAQ in the germline V gene. CDR3 in DNA: TGTGCCAGCAGCTTCCCTCGTGTAGCGGGAGAGACCTACGAGCAGTACTTC. Residues: CASSFPRVAGETYEQYF.

V gene TRBV2 combines with J gene TRBJ2-1; 9 positions match TRBD1. The V and J ends lost 5 bases and 1 base, in that order; junction bases with no gene match: 3. The CDR3 is 15 amino acids. Germline V gene sequence: CDR1 SNHLY, CDR2 FYNNEI. The CDR3 is CASSQGQGSYNEQFF. The CDR3 DNA sequence: TGTGCCAGCAGTCAAGGACAGGGGTCCTACAATGAGCAGTTCTTC.

V gene TRBV7-9 combines with J gene TRBJ1-2; D is unclear. Germline-derived CDR1 and CDR2 are SEHNR and FQNEAQ (reference sequence). Trimming cost V 4 bases and J 8 bases, with 5 bases left between them. The length of the CDR3 is 10 residues. The CDR3, as DNA: TGTGCCAGCAGCTCCCAGGGCTACACCTTC. It specifies CASSSQGYTF.

The genes are TRBV27 and TRBJ2-7; 9 nucleotides line up with TRBD2. CDR1 MNHEY and CDR2 SMNVEV come from the germline V gene (reference sequence). The V segment lost 6 bases and the J segment 6 bases; nucleotides outside the gene matches: 9. CDR3 length: 14 amino acids. The CDR3 nucleotides read TGTGCCAGCAGCTATAGCGGGAGTGGTTTCGAGCAGTACTTC. As protein: CASSYSGSGFEQYF.

This clone showed up just once. The genes are TRBV6-5 and TRBJ2-1; 8 bases match TRBD1. J was trimmed by 9 bases and V by 6 bases; bases with no gene match: 1. Germline values: CDR1 MNHEY, CDR2 SVGAGI. This CDR3 comprises 11 residues. CDR3 protein: CASRTGVEQFF. The DNA of the CDR3 is TGTGCCAGCAGGACAGGGGTTGAGCAGTTCTTC.

Concerning this clone itself: One end of the junction fails to match germline, which may point to a read error. This chain connects TRBV7-3 to TRBJ2-2; D is undetermined. There are 15 residues in the CDR3. Germline V lookup: CDR1 SGHTA, CDR2 FQGTGA. The CDR3 DNA is TGTGCCAGCAGCCTAACCGACCAGAACACCGGGGAGCTGTTTTTT. Its protein is CASSLTDQNTGELFF.

V is TRBV14 and J is TRBJ2-3; the D gene is possibly TRBD1 (5 bases). V dropped 4 bases and J dropped 3 bases, with 14 bases sitting between them. The germline V gene has CDR1 SGHDN and CDR2 FVKESK. This CDR3 is built from 15 residues. For the CDR3, the DNA is TGTGCCAGCAGCCTAAAGGCAGGGTTGACAGATACGCAGTATTTT. Amino acid sequence: CASSLKAGLTDTQYF.

The CDR3 region is CASSYGGLAYGYTF. CDR3 bases: TGTGCCAGCAGTTACGGGGGGCTAGCCTATGGCTACACCTTC. V usage is TRBV6-5 and J usage is TRBJ1-2; the D gene is possibly TRBD1 (6 bases). This CDR3 has 14 residues. The germline gives CDR1 MNHEY, CDR2 SVGAGI. Between the trimmed V and J ends, which lost 2 bases and 4 bases, there was a span of 11 bases.

The chain has TRBV28 and TRBJ2-7; D possibly corresponds to TRBD1 (6 bases). The V gene lost 2 bases and the J gene lost 3 bases, with 8 bases spanning the gap. The CDR3 spans 13 residues. The germline gives CDR1 MDHEN, CDR2 SYDVKM. Written as DNA, the CDR3 is TGTGCCAGCAGTTTAGGACAGCTCTACGAGCAGTACTTC. It specifies CASSLGQLYEQYF.

The V call is TRBV28, the J call TRBJ2-7; D gene uncertain. The germline V gene has CDR1 MDHEN and CDR2 SYDVKM. V shed 7 bases and J shed 0 bases, with 13 bases lying between them. The CDR3 is made up of 14 amino acids. Written as DNA, the CDR3 is TGTGCCAGCACTTTTGGACGCTACTCCTACGAGCAGTACTTC. Amino acid sequence: CASTFGRYSYEQYF.

The V call is TRBV6-1, the J call TRBJ2-7; no firm D call. CDR1 and CDR2 (germline): MNHNS, SASEGT. This CDR3 contains 13 residues. Trimming pared 6 bases from V and 0 bases from J, leaving 9 bases between. The CDR3 coding sequence is TGTGCCAGCAGCCCAGGAAGCTCCTACGAGCAGTACTTC. It encodes CASSPGSSYEQYF.

The chain uses TRBV27 and TRBJ2-3; D remains unclear. This CDR3 comprises 12 residues. Germline V gives CDR1 MNHEY, CDR2 SMNVEV (reference sequence). The V end was cut by 5 bases, the J end by 4 bases, with 7 bases between. In DNA form, the CDR3 reads TGTGCCAGCAGTCCGAACGCAGATACGCAGTATTTT. Translation: CASSPNADTQYF.

The chain has TRBV9 and TRBJ2-1, with D possibly matching TRBD1 (6 bases). Looked up from germline, CDR1 is SGDLS and CDR2 is YYNGEE. V was clipped by 1 base and J by 3 bases, with 14 bases between them. This CDR3 spans 16 amino acids. As DNA, the CDR3 is TGTGCCAGCAGCGTAACTTCCGGACAGAGCTACAATGAGCAGTTCTTC. This gives the protein CASSVTSGQSYNEQFF. The variable domain in full, with the rest retrieved from reference TRBV9 and TRBJ2-1, is DSGVTQTPKHLITATGQRVTLRCSPRSGDLSVYWYQQSLDQGLQFLIQYYNGEERAKGNILERFSAQQFPDLHSELNLSSLELGDSALYFCASSVTSGQSYNEQFFGPGTRLTVL.

This clone is a singleton in its sample. The junction differs from germline at one of its ends, possibly a read error. V is TRBV29-1 and J is TRBJ2-2; 12 bases match TRBD2. This CDR3 comprises 14 residues. Germline V CDR1 and CDR2: SQVTM, ANQGSEA. In DNA form, the CDR3 reads TGCAGCGTTGGACTAGCGGGAGAACACCGGGGAGCTGTTTTT. This sequence encodes CSVGLAGEHRGAVF.

V and J are TRBV19 and TRBJ2-5, with TRBD1 matching 7 bases. Trimming took 3 bases from V and 1 from J; bases not matched to a gene: 5. The CDR3 length is 15 residues. CDR1 LNHDA and CDR2 SQIVND come from the germline V gene (reference sequence). CDR3 amino acids: CASSIGYRGQETQYF. As DNA, the CDR3 is TGTGCCAGTAGTATCGGATACAGGGGCCAAGAGACCCAGTACTTC.

The V call is TRBV27, the J call TRBJ1-2, with 8 bases that match TRBD1. Germline trimming cut 3 bases from V and 5 bases from J; bases unmatched to any gene: 5. The CDR3 sequence is 14 residues long. The germline gives CDR1 MNHEY, CDR2 SMNVEV (reference sequence). CDR3 residues: CASSFGTGLYGYTF. The CDR3 DNA follows: TGTGCCAGCAGTTTCGGGACAGGCCTATATGGCTACACCTTC.

This sequence joins TRBV27 and TRBJ2-7; 9 bases match TRBD1. The CDR3 has 14 amino acids. The V and J ends lost 3 bases and 1 base, in that order; junction bases with no gene match: 1. The germline V gene encodes CDR1 MNHEY and CDR2 SMNVEV (reference sequence). The CDR3 sequence: CASSLGQGSYEQYF. The CDR3 region has the DNA TGTGCCAGCAGTTTGGGACAGGGTTCCTACGAGCAGTACTTC.

V gene TRBV27 combines with J gene TRBJ2-5; D is tentatively TRBD1 or TRBD2 (5 bases each). CDR3 length equals 15 residues. V was clipped by 6 bases and J by 1 base, with 15 bases between them. Germline CDR1 is MNHEY and CDR2 is SMNVEV (reference sequence). The CDR3 region is CASSLVAGSQETQYF. CDR3 coding DNA: TGTGCCAGCAGCCTTGTAGCAGGGAGCCAAGAGACCCAGTACTTC.

The chain carries TRBV19 and TRBJ1-5, with TRBD1 matching 7 bases. Trimming at V came to 5 bases and at J to 6 bases, leaving 4 bases not matched to a gene. CDR1 LNHDA and CDR2 SQIVND come from the germline V gene (reference sequence). The CDR3 sequence is 13 residues long. CDR3 region: CASSRQGPQPQHF. The CDR3 coding sequence is TGTGCCAGTAGTCGACAGGGCCCTCAGCCCCAGCATTTT.

This chain uses TRBV28 with TRBJ2-1; 7 bases fit TRBD2. The CDR3 runs to 15 residues. Germline V gene lookup returns CDR1 MDHEN and CDR2 SYDVKM. Trimming took 3 bases from V and 1 from J; bases not matched to a gene: 3. In DNA form, the CDR3 reads TGTGCCAGCAGTTTCCAGCGGGATTCCTACAATGAGCAGTTCTTC. It specifies CASSFQRDSYNEQFF.

The V gene is TRBV28, the J gene TRBJ1-3, with a tentative D call TRBD1 (6 bases). The germline V gene encodes CDR1 MDHEN and CDR2 SYDVKM. CDR3 size: 14 residues. Trimming stripped 11 bases from V and 0 bases from J, with 14 bases between. This chain's CDR3 is CALHRAISGNTIYF. The CDR3 bases are TGTGCCTTACACAGGGCCATCTCTGGAAACACCATATATTTT.

The J gene is TRBJ1-5, the V gene TRBV4-1; 8 nucleotides line up with TRBD1. Germline V CDR1 and CDR2: MGHRA, YSYEKL. This CDR3 region has 19 residues. Trimming took 0 bases from V and 5 from J; bases not matched to a gene: 15. CDR3: CASSQDIVQGALIYQPQHF. The CDR3 DNA reads TGCGCCAGCAGCCAAGATATTGTGCAGGGGGCGCTAATCTATCAGCCCCAGCATTTT.